The clone carrying this T cell receptor beta chain was observed a few times. Germline CDR1 is LGHNA and CDR2 is YNFKEQ. This CDR3 is 16 amino acids long. V shed 4 bases and J shed 3 bases, with 18 bases lying between them. Unsorted whole blood supplied the RNA, and germline DNA was extracted too. This record belongs to a study of tumor-infiltrating lymphocytes in primary liver carcinoma. The investigators made TCR beta cDNA from approximately 0.5 ug total RNA, using a constant-region primer. Three nested multiplex PCR rounds, a slightly modified ARM-PCR method, built the TCR beta libraries. A C-beta reverse primer and TRBV1-TRBV30 forward primers served in each of the first two PCR rounds, at 10 cycles apiece. Via MiXCR, TCRdb re-called the multiplex PCR reads, giving one row per CDR3 protein. The sample lists a few hundred thousand distinct CDR3 sequences; 58% were seen once.

This TCR derives from a young woman with primary liver carcinoma and hepatitis B virus infection. The source material was peripheral blood. The chain has TRBV4-2 and TRBJ1-2, with a weak D call TRBD1 (5 bases). CDR3: CASSPRRGPRDYGYTF. The CDR3 coding sequence is TGTGCCAGCAGCCCAAGGCGGGGACCTCGGGACTATGGCTACACCTTC.